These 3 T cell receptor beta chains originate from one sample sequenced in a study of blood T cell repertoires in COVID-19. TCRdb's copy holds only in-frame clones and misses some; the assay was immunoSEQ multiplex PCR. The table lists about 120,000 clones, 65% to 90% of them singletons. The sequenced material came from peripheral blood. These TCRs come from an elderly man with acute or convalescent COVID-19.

CDR3 coding DNA: TGCGCCAGCAGTCTAGCGGAACCCAACTATGGCTACACCTTC. Its protein product is CASSLAEPNYGYTF. The chain is built from TRBV23-1 and TRBJ1-2; no definite D call. TRBV23-1 is flagged as an ORF with uncertain function. Trimming took 4 bases from V and 2 from J, leaving 11 bases between them. The CDR3 covers 14 residues.

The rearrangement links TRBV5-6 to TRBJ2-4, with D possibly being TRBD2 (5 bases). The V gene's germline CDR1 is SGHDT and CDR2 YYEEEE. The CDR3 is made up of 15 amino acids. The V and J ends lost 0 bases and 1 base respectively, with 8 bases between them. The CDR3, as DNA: TGTGCCAGCAGCTTGGCCGGGGATGCCAAAAACATTCAGTACTTC. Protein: CASSLAGDAKNIQYF.

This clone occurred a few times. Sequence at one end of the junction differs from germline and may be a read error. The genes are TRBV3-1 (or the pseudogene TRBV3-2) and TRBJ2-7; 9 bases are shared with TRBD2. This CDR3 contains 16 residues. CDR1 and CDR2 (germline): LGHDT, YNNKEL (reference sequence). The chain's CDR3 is CASSQGGGGASSEQYF. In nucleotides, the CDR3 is TGTGCCAGCAGCCAAGGTGGCGGGGGGGCCTCCTCCGAGCAGTACTTC.